These T cell receptor beta chains were read from a single sample in a study of T cells in Graves' hyperthyroidism and ophthalmopathy. TCRdb used MiXCR to reprocess the multiplex PCR reads, holding one entry per CDR3 protein. The table records more than 450,000 distinct CDR3 sequences, 11% to 15% of them present only once. The specimen sequenced was blood. The receptor source for this set is a woman aged 40 to 50 with Graves' hyperthyroidism. Both conserved end residues are part of each CDR3. The order of the fields is J gene, V gene, D gene, clone size, CDR3 protein, CDR3 DNA. The D gene is left open where the match is weak. The size of a clone is reported for some rows only, either as once, few or many, or as a class for expanded clones.

TRBJ1-1	TRBV5-1	.	many	CASLGQNTEAFF	TGCGCCAGCTTAGGACAAAACACTGAAGCTTTCTTT
TRBJ2-7	TRBV20-1	TRBD2	.	CSARDPRTTSGSHYEQYF	TGCAGTGCTAGAGATCCCCGGACTACTAGCGGGAGTCACTACGAGCAGTACTTC
TRBJ2-2	TRBV28	.	many	CASSSPRDPTGELFF	TGTGCCAGCAGTTCCCCCAGGGACCCCACCGGGGAGCTGTTTTTT
TRBJ1-4	TRBV29-1	.	.	CSVGGQEKLFF	TGCAGCGTTGGAGGACAGGAAAAACTGTTTTTT
TRBJ2-3	TRBV28	TRBD2	many	CASRATAGVGGTDTQYF	TGTGCCAGCAGGGCGACAGCGGGAGTCGGGGGGACAGATACGCAGTATTTT
TRBJ1-5	TRBV30	TRBD1	few	CAWSVSGGAYQPQHF	TGTGCCTGGAGTGTGTCAGGGGGCGCTTATCAGCCCCAGCATTTT
TRBJ1-4	TRBV30	.	many	CAWSPSFEKLFF	TGTGCCTGGAGCCCAAGTTTCGAAAAACTGTTTTTT
TRBJ2-1	TRBV7-2	TRBD2	many	CASSLAHLAGDHNEQFF	TGTGCCAGCAGCTTAGCGCATCTAGCGGGAGACCACAATGAGCAGTTCTTC
TRBJ2-1	TRBV11-2	TRBD2	.	CASTPSGTRYNEQFF	TGTGCCAGCACCCCAAGCGGGACTAGATACAATGAGCAGTTCTTC
TRBJ2-1	TRBV28	TRBD2	many	CASSYLSTGTSATSGYNEQFF	TGTGCCAGCAGTTACCTATCGACCGGGACTAGCGCGACGTCGGGCTACAATGAGCAGTTCTTC
TRBJ1-2	TRBV28	.	many	CASNTPQGFAGYTF	TGTGCCAGCAACACCCCCCAGGGTTTTGCTGGCTACACCTTC
TRBJ2-5	TRBV7-2	TRBD2	many	CASSFGTSVFSEETQYF	TGTGCCAGCAGCTTCGGGACTAGCGTTTTCTCGGAAGAGACCCAGTACTTC
TRBJ2-3	TRBV7-2	TRBD2	many	CASSLASGPDTQYF	TGTGCCAGCAGCTTAGCTAGCGGGCCAGATACGCAGTATTTT
TRBJ2-2	TRBV30	TRBD1	many	CAWSLNSGTGIGELFF	TGTGCCTGGAGTCTGAACTCCGGGACAGGGATCGGGGAGCTGTTTTTT
TRBJ1-4	TRBV4-1	TRBD1	few	CASSQGGQINEKLFF	TGCGCCAGCAGCCAAGGGGGACAGATTAATGAAAAACTGTTTTTT
TRBJ2-2	TRBV24-1	TRBD2	once	CATMASGSGTGELFF	TGTGCCACCATGGCTAGCGGTTCTGGGACCGGGGAGCTGTTTTTT
TRBJ1-1	TRBV2	.	many	CASSEADTEAFF	TGTGCCAGCAGTGAAGCCGACACTGAAGCTTTCTTT
TRBJ2-7	TRBV2	.	.	CASRIHPAYERYF	TGTGCCAGCAGGATACATCCTGCCTACGAGCGGTACTTC
TRBJ2-3	TRBV27	TRBD2	many	CASSPPWGGDTQYF	TGTGCCAGCAGTCCCCCCTGGGGGGGAGATACGCAGTATTTT
TRBJ1-1	TRBV29-1	TRBD1	.	CSAGGQGPFNTEAFF	TGCAGCGCCGGAGGACAGGGTCCATTCAACACTGAAGCTTTCTTT
TRBJ2-7	TRBV5-5	TRBD2	many	CASSLREGYYEQYF	TGTGCCAGCAGCTTGCGGGAGGGTTATTACGAGCAGTACTTC
TRBJ2-1	TRBV12-5	.	.	CASGLVLGQSYNEQFF	TGTGCTAGTGGTTTGGTACTAGGTCAGTCCTACAATGAGCAGTTCTTC
TRBJ1-2	TRBV29-1	.	few	CSVGYGYTF	TGCAGCGTTGGGTATGGCTACACCTTC
TRBJ2-1	TRBV5-6	TRBD2	many	CASSGASGLATSGGMDNEQFF	TGTGCCAGCAGCGGAGCCTCGGGACTAGCTACTTCTGGCGGGATGGACAATGAGCAGTTCTTC
TRBJ1-4	TRBV29-1	.	many	CSVGRGPNEKLFF	TGCAGCGTTGGTCGGGGACCTAATGAAAAACTGTTTTTT
TRBJ1-4	TRBV28	.	many	CAVRGEDGEKLFF	TGTGCCGTCCGGGGGGAGGATGGTGAAAAACTGTTTTTT
TRBJ2-5	TRBV27	TRBD2	many	CASSLDLSGRAETQYF	TGTGCCAGCAGTTTAGATCTTAGCGGGAGGGCGGAGACCCAGTACTTC
TRBJ2-5	TRBV3-1	.	few	CASSQEGRTKETQYF	TGTGCCAGCAGCCAAGAAGGCAGGACAAAAGAGACCCAGTACTTC
TRBJ1-5	TRBV19	.	few	CASSIQSVQPQHF	TGTGCCAGTAGTATACAGTCCGTTCAGCCCCAGCATTTT
TRBJ2-1	TRBV10-2	.	.	CASSGRQTNSYNEQFF	TGCGCCAGCAGTGGGAGACAGACAAACTCCTACAATGAGCAGTTCTTC
TRBJ2-6	TRBV28	TRBD1	many	CASRQRQGSGANVLTF	TGTGCCAGCAGACAACGACAGGGCTCAGGGGCCAACGTCCTGACTTTC
TRBJ2-7	TRBV10-3	TRBD2	few	CAISGGLTTSGTYEQYF	TGTGCCATCAGTGGGGGTCTAACGACTAGCGGAACCTACGAGCAGTACTTC
TRBJ1-3	TRBV20-1	.	.	CSASPAEGRSGNTIYF	TGCAGTGCTAGCCCAGCGGAGGGTAGATCTGGAAACACCATATATTTT
TRBJ1-1	TRBV2	TRBD1	many	CASSLQGVGTEAFF	TGTGCCAGCAGTCTCCAGGGGGTTGGCACTGAAGCTTTCTTT
TRBJ1-2	TRBV18	.	many	CASSARGPNGYTF	TGTGCCAGCTCGGCCCGGGGGCCAAATGGCTACACCTTC
TRBJ2-5	TRBV30	.	many	CAWSVGDRQRETQYF	TGTGCCTGGAGTGTGGGAGATAGGCAGAGGGAGACCCAGTACTTC
TRBJ2-5	TRBV3-1	.	many	CASSHPPGTAGETQYF	TGTGCCAGCAGCCATCCCCCGGGCACCGCGGGAGAGACCCAGTACTTC
TRBJ1-2	TRBV19	.	few	CASSILQYGYTF	TGTGCCAGTAGTATACTGCAATATGGCTACACCTTC
TRBJ2-7	TRBV28	.	many	CASSRLLRRAYEQYF	TGTGCCAGCAGTCGACTCCTGAGGAGGGCCTACGAGCAGTACTTC
TRBJ2-2	TRBV28	.	many	CASSLYPIGTGELFF	TGTGCCAGCAGTTTATACCCTATCGGGACCGGGGAGCTGTTTTTT
TRBJ2-7	TRBV20-1	.	many	CSARDGSRVSYEQYF	TGCAGTGCTAGAGATGGGAGTCGGGTCTCCTACGAGCAGTACTTC
TRBJ2-3	TRBV6-1	.	many	CASSRRWGPTDTQYF	TGTGCCAGCAGCCGAAGGTGGGGACCCACAGATACGCAGTATTTT
TRBJ2-7	TRBV30	.	many	CAWSVPANYEQYF	TGTGCCTGGAGTGTTCCAGCGAACTACGAGCAGTACTTC
TRBJ2-7	TRBV10-3	.	few	CAISEYGASVSYEQYF	TGTGCCATCAGTGAGTATGGGGCTAGCGTCTCCTACGAGCAGTACTTC
TRBJ2-1	TRBV5-1	.	many	CASSSDAGSYNEQFF	TGCGCCAGCAGCTCGGACGCTGGCTCCTACAATGAGCAGTTCTTC
TRBJ1-5	TRBV3-1	.	many	CASGRAGSNQPQHF	TGTGCCAGCGGTAGGGCGGGGAGCAATCAGCCCCAGCATTTT
TRBJ2-7	TRBV28	TRBD1	.	CASSMTGDYEQYF	TGTGCCAGCAGTATGACAGGGGACTACGAGCAGTACTTC
TRBJ2-1	TRBV4-1	.	few	CASSHPVEHGSSYNEQFF	TGCGCCAGCAGCCACCCCGTCGAACATGGGAGCTCCTACAATGAGCAGTTCTTC
TRBJ2-7	TRBV28	TRBD2	.	CTSRTSGGAADEQYF	TGTACCAGCAGGACTAGCGGGGGGGCCGCAGACGAGCAGTACTTC
TRBJ2-3	TRBV20-1	TRBD2	many	CSATTGLAGADTQYF	TGCAGTGCCACCACGGGACTAGCGGGAGCAGATACGCAGTATTTT
TRBJ1-4	TRBV18	.	.	CASSHKNNEKLFF	TGTGCCAGCTCACATAAGAATAATGAAAAACTGTTTTTT
TRBJ2-1	TRBV6-2/TRBV6-3	.	many	CASSYSSRGSRYHNEQFF	TGTGCCAGCAGTTACTCTAGCAGGGGCTCTCGATACCACAATGAGCAGTTCTTC